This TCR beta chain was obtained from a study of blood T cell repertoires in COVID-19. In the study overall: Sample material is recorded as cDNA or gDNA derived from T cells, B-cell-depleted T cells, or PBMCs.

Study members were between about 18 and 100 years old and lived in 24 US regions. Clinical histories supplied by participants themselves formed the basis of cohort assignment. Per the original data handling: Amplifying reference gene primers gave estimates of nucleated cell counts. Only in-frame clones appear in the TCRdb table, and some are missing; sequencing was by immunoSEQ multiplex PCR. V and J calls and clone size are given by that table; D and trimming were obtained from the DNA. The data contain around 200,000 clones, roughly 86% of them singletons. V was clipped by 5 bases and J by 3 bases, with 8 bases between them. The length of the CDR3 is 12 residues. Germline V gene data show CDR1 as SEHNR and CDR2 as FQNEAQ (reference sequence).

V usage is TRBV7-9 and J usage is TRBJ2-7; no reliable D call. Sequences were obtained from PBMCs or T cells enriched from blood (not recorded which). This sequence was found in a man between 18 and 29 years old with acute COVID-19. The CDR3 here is CASSPRSYEQYF. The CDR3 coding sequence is TGTGCCAGCAGCCCCCGCAGCTACGAGCAGTACTTC.